Shown below are 8 T cell receptor beta chains from a single sample sequenced in a study of CD8+ T cells in alopecia areata. Patients with alopecia areata provided lesional scalp punch biopsies as well as peripheral blood. Following RNA extraction, reverse transcription yielded cDNA that acted as the sequencing template. The table came from immunoSEQ multiplex PCR; TCRdb's copy has only in-frame clones and leaves some out. The profile shows some 10,000 clones, roughly 56% of them singletons. Here the sequenced sample was skin, taken at week 0. These receptors were taken from a human donor with alopecia areata.

CDR3 residues: CASSEPGGANIQYF. The CDR3 DNA sequence: TGTGCCAGCAGTGAACCGGGGGGCGCGAACATTCAGTACTTC. V usage is TRBV6-5 and J usage is TRBJ2-4; D perhaps matches TRBD2 (7 bases). The V and J ends lost 5 bases and 7 bases respectively, with 15 bases between them. The germline CDR1 and CDR2 sequences are MNHEY and SVGAGI. This CDR3 is built from 14 residues.

The V gene is TRBV4-1, the J gene TRBJ2-7, with a weak D call TRBD1 (6 bases). This CDR3 has 15 amino acids. V gave up 1 base and J gave up 2 bases, with 12 bases separating them. CDR1 MGHRA and CDR2 YSYEKL come from the germline V gene. CDR3 in DNA: TGCGCCAGCAGCCAAGGGGTAGGACAGACCTACGAGCAGTACTTC. Its translation: CASSQGVGQTYEQYF.

This chain uses TRBV5-5 with TRBJ2-2, with D possibly matching TRBD1 (6 bases). Trimming took 0 bases from V and 6 from J, leaving 9 bases between them. The CDR3 totals 14 residues. The V gene's germline CDR1 is SGHKS and CDR2 YYEKEE (reference sequence). The chain's CDR3 is CASSLDRAAGELFF. The CDR3 nucleotides are TGTGCCAGCAGCTTGGACAGGGCGGCCGGGGAGCTGTTTTTT.

The genes are TRBV30 and TRBJ2-6, with D hard to call. V lost 0 bases and J 4 bases, leaving 4 bases between the germline ends. The germline CDR1 and CDR2 sequences are GTSNPN and SVGIG (reference sequence). The CDR3 runs 13 residues. CDR3 residues: CAWSVQGANVLTF. For the CDR3, the DNA is TGTGCCTGGAGTGTACAGGGGGCCAACGTCCTGACTTTC.

This clone has a handful of counts. The V call is TRBV7-3, the J call TRBJ2-2; 8 bases agree with TRBD2. The J segment lost 4 bases and the V segment lost 4 bases, leaving 8 bases of the junction unmatched. The CDR3 has 16 residues. Germline lookup yields CDR1 SGHTA and CDR2 FQGTGA. The CDR3 is CASSSQRGSLTGELFF. The CDR3, as DNA: TGTGCCAGCAGCTCACAGCGGGGGAGCCTCACCGGGGAGCTGTTTTTT.

DNA for the CDR3: TGTGCCAGTCAATTAGTAACGGGGTCACCCCTCCACTTT. It codes for CASQLVTGSPLHF. The rearrangement uses TRBV6-1 and TRBJ1-6; D is uncertain. This CDR3 is 13 amino acids long. The germline gives CDR1 MNHNS, CDR2 SASEGT. V was clipped by 9 bases and J by 10 bases, with 16 bases between them.

The chain uses TRBV6-5 and TRBJ1-4, with D possibly matching TRBD1 (6 bases). V was shortened by 2 bases and J by 7 bases, with 14 bases between the two germline ends. This CDR3 region has 15 residues. Germline-derived CDR1 and CDR2 are MNHEY and SVGAGI. The CDR3 DNA reads TGTGCCAGCAGTTACGGGGGCCGAGAAAGTGAAAAACTGTTTTTT. It translates to CASSYGGRESEKLFF.

This clone has just a few counts. The chain carries TRBV10-3 and TRBJ1-1; D ambiguous. The CDR3 spans 13 residues. CDR1 is ENHRY, CDR2 SYGVKD, per germline. Trimming took off 3 bases at V and 0 bases at J, with 5 bases between the two ends. The CDR3 region has the DNA TGTGCCATCAGTGACAGGTTGAACACTGAAGCTTTCTTT. Amino acid sequence: CAISDRLNTEAFF.